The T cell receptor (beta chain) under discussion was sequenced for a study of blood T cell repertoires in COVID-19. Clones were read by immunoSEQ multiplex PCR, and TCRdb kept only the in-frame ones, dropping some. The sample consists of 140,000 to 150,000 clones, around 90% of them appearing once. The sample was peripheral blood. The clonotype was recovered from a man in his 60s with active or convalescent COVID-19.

The DNA for the CDR3 is TGCGCCAGCAGCCGTCAATCCGGGACAGCGAATCAGCCCCAGCATTTT. Protein sequence: CASSRQSGTANQPQHF. The genes are TRBV4-1 and TRBJ1-5; 7 nucleotides match TRBD1. Per germline, CDR1 MGHRA and CDR2 YSYEKL. The junction had 10 bases not matched to a gene; V was cut back by 4 bases and J by 4 bases. The length of the CDR3 is 16 residues.